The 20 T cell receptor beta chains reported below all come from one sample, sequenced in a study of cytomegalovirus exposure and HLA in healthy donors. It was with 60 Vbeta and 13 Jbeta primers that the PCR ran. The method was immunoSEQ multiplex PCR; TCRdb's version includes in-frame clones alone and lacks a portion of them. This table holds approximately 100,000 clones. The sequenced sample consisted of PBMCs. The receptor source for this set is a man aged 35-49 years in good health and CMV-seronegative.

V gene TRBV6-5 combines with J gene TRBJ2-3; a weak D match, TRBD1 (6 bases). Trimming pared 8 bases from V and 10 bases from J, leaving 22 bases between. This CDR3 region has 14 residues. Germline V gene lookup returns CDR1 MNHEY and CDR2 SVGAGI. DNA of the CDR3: TGTGCCAGCTCCCTAGGGGCAGGGGAATGGCCGCAGTATTTT. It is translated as CASSLGAGEWPQYF.

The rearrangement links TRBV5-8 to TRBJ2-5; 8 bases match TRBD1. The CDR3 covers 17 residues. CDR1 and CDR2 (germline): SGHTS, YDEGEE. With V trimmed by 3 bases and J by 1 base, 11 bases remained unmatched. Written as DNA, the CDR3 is TGTGCCAGCAGCTCAGCGACCGGGACAGGAGGCCAAGAGACCCAGTACTTC. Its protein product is CASSSATGTGGQETQYF.

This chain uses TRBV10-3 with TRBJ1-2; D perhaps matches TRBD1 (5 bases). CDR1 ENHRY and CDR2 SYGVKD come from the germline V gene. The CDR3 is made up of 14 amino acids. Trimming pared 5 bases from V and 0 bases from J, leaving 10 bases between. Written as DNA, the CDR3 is TGTGCCATCAGTTCCGGGACTGCTAACTATGGCTACACCTTC. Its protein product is CAISSGTANYGYTF.

CDR3 sequence: CASLLPGQMNTEAFF. In nucleotides, the CDR3 is TGTGCCAGTCTCCTGCCGGGACAAATGAACACTGAAGCTTTCTTT. This chain joins TRBV28 and TRBJ1-1; possibly TRBD1 for D (6 bases). With 9 bases removed from V and 0 bases from J, the gap between germline ends came to 17 bases. The CDR3 consists of 15 residues. From germline, CDR1 is MDHEN and CDR2 SYDVKM.

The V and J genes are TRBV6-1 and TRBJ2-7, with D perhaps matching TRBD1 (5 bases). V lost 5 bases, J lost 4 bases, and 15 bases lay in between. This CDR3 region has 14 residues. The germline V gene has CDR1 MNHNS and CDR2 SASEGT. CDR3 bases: TGTGCCAGCAGTCAAAGACAGAAGCAGTACGAGCAGTACTTC. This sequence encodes CASSQRQKQYEQYF.

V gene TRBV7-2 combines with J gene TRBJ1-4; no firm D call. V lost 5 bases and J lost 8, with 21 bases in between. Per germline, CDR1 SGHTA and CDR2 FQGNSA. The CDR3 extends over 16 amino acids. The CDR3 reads CASSPGGPRRLEKLFF. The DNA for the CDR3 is TGTGCCAGCAGCCCGGGCGGGCCCCGGAGGCTAGAAAAACTGTTTTTT.

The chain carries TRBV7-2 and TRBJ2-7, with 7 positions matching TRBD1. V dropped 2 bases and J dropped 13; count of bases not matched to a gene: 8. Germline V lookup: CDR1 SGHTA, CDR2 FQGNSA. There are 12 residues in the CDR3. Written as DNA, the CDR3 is TGTGCCAGCAGCTTAACCCGGGACAGCTTTTACTTC. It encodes CASSLTRDSFYF.

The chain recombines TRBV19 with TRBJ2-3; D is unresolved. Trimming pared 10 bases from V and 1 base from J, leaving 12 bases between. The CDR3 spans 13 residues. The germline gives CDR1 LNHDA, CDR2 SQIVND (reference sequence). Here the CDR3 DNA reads TGTGCCACCAGATGGGCCGGCACAGATACGCAGTATTTT. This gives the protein CATRWAGTDTQYF.

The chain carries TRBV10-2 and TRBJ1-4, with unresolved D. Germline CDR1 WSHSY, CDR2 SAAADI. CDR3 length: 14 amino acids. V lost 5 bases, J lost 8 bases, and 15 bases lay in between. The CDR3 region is CASSPRGFVEKLFF. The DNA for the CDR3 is TGCGCCAGCAGTCCCCGTGGCTTCGTGGAAAAACTGTTTTTT.

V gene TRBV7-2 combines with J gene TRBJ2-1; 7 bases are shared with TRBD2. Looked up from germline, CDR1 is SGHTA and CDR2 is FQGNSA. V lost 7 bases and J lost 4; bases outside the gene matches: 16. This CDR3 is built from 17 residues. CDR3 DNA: TGTGCCAGCAACCGTCCTCCGCGGGGGTCGAGTTACAATGAGCAGTTCTTC. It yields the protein CASNRPPRGSSYNEQFF.

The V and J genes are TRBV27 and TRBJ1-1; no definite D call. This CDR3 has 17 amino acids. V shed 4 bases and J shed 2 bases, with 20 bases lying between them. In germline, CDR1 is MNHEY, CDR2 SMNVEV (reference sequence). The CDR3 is CASSSLRMKKSNTEAFF. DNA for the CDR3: TGTGCCAGCAGTTCACTACGGATGAAAAAATCTAACACTGAAGCTTTCTTT.

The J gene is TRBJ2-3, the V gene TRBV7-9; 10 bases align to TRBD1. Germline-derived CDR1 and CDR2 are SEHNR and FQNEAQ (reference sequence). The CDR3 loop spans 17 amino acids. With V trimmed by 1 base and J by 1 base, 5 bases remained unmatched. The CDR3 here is CASSLVGTGAGTDTQYF. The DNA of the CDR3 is TGTGCCAGCAGCTTAGTGGGGACAGGGGCGGGCACAGATACGCAGTATTTT. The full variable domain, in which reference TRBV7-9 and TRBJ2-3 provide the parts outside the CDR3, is DTGVSQNPRHKITKRGQNVTFRCDPISEHNRLYWYRQTLGQGPEFLTYFQNEAQLEKSRLLSDRFSAERPKGSFSTLEIQRTEQGDSAMYLCASSLVGTGAGTDTQYFGPGTRLTVL.

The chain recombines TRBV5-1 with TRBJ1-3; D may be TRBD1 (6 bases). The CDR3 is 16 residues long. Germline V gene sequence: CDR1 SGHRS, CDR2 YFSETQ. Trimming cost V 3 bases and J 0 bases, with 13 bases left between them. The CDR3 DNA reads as TGCGCCAGCAGCTCGGGACAAACTTCCTCTGGAAACACCATATATTTT. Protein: CASSSGQTSSGNTIYF.

The CDR3, as DNA: TGCAGCGTTGCCGACACCGGGGAGCTGTTTTTT. This codes for CSVADTGELFF. The chain joins TRBV29-1 to TRBJ2-2; no clear D. This CDR3 spans 11 amino acids. V was clipped by 4 bases and J by 3 bases, with 3 bases between them. The germline V gene encodes CDR1 SQVTM and CDR2 ANQGSEA.

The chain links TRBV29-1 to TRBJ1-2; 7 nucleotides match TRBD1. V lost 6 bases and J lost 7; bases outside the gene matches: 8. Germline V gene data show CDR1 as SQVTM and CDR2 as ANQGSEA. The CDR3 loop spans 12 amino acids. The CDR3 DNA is TGCAGCGTAAACGACAGGGTTGTTGGCTACACCTTC. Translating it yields CSVNDRVVGYTF.

The CDR3 region has the DNA TGCGCCAGCAGCCAAGAATTAGGGACAGGGACGGATGAGCAGTTCTTC. It encodes CASSQELGTGTDEQFF. The chain employs TRBV4-3 and TRBJ2-1; 9 positions agree with TRBD1. The length of the CDR3 is 16 residues. CDR1 is LGHNA and CDR2 is YSLEER in the germline V gene. V shed 0 bases and J 8 bases; nucleotides not matched to a gene: 8.

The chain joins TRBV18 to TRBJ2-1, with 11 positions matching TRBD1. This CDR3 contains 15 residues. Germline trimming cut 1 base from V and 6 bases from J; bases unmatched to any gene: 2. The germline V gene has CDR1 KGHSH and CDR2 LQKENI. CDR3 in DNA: TGTGCCAGCTCACCACAGGGACAGGGGGTCAATGAGCAGTTCTTC. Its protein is CASSPQGQGVNEQFF.

The CDR3 spells CSVASIDQPQHF. The CDR3 bases are TGCAGCGTTGCTTCGATAGATCAGCCCCAGCATTTT. The V gene is TRBV29-1, the J gene TRBJ1-5, with D unclear. V dropped 4 bases and J dropped 5 bases, with 9 bases sitting between them. The CDR3 runs to 12 residues. In germline, CDR1 is SQVTM, CDR2 ANQGSEA.

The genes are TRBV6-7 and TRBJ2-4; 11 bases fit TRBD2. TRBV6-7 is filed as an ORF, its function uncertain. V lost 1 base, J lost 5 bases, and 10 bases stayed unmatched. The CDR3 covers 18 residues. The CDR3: CASSYLSSGRARENIQYF. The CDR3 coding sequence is TGTGCCAGCAGTTACTTAAGTAGCGGGAGGGCCCGCGAAAACATTCAGTACTTC.

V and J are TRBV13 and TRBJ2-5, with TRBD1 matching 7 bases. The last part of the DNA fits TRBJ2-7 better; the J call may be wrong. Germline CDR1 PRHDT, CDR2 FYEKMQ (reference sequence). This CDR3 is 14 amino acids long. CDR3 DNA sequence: TGTGCCAGCAGCCACCGGGACAGCTCCTACGAGCAGTACTTC. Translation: CASSHRDSSYEQYF.